The 9 T cell receptor beta chains presented below share a single source sample, sequenced in a study of prognosis after radiotherapy for stage I lung cancer. Genomic DNA was subjected to two-round multiplex PCR for amplification of TCR beta CDR3. Primers targeting each individual TRBV and TRBJ gene were applied in first-round PCR. From the multiplex PCR reads, TCRdb called clonotypes with MiXCR, one entry per CDR3 protein. The sample has around 19,000 distinct CDR3 sequences, 50% seen once. Here the sequenced sample was PBMCs, taken before or after stereotactic body radiation therapy (not recorded which). All receptors derive from a donor aged 50 or older with non-small cell lung cancer.

This clonotype was detected ten times or more. The CDR3 reads CALGTGGSFTYGYTF. In nucleotides, the CDR3 is TGTGCCTTAGGGACAGGGGGCTCCTTCACCTATGGCTACACCTTC. The chain uses TRBV30 and TRBJ1-2, with 12 bases matching TRBD1. From germline, CDR1 is GTSNPN and CDR2 SVGIG (reference sequence). The ends lost 7 bases at V and 4 bases at J; junction bases unmatched: 10. This CDR3 has 15 amino acids.

Turning to this clonotype: The junction and the germline gene differ at one end; a read error may be behind it. V is TRBV7-9 and J is TRBJ2-2; a weak D match, TRBD2 (6 bases). The length of the CDR3 is 15 residues. Germline loops: CDR1 SEHNR, CDR2 FQNEAQ (reference sequence). The CDR3 nucleotides read TGTGCCAGCGGCGCCGGGACTCAGAACACCGGGGAGTTGTTTTTT. This encodes CASGAGTQNTGELFF.

V gene TRBV3-1 combines with J gene TRBJ2-7; 11 nucleotides align to TRBD1. CDR3 length: 15 residues. V shed 5 bases and J 6 bases; nucleotides not matched to a gene: 9. CDR1 LGHDT and CDR2 YNNKEL come from the germline V gene (reference sequence). The CDR3 sequence: CASSNYGQGAGEQYF. The DNA for the CDR3 is TGTGCCAGCAGCAACTACGGACAGGGGGCGGGCGAGCAGTACTTC.

This sequence joins TRBV5-1 and TRBJ2-2; the D is unclear. The V gene's germline CDR1 is SGHRS and CDR2 YFSETQ. With 4 bases removed from V and 14 bases from J, the gap between germline ends came to 21 bases. The CDR3 has 14 residues. The CDR3 loop is CASSPTRNTGYLFF. The CDR3 DNA sequence: TGCGCCAGCAGCCCGACCAGGAACACCGGGTATCTGTTTTTT.

As to this clonotype: A read error may be the cause here, since a much bigger clone is one base away. V gene TRBV2 combines with J gene TRBJ1-2; possible D gene TRBD1, 6 bases. CDR1 is SNHLY and CDR2 is FYNNEI in the germline V gene. Trimming shortened V by 7 bases and J by 7 bases, and 16 bases separated the two germline ends. This CDR3 comprises 13 residues. The CDR3 region has the DNA TGTGCCAGCACCGTTCGGGGGGCTTGTGGCTACACCTTC. Translating it yields CASTVRGACGYTF. Full variable domain (outside the CDR3, taken from reference TRBV2 and TRBJ1-2): EPEVTQTPSHQVTQMGQEVILRCVPISNHLYFYWYRQILGQKVEFLVSFYNNEISEKSEIFDDQFSVERPDGSNFTLKIRSTKLEDSAMYFCASTVRGACGYTFGSGTRLTVV.

This clonotype is a singleton in its sample. The chain has TRBV20-1 and TRBJ2-1, with 7 bases aligning to TRBD2. This CDR3 comprises 15 residues. V lost 2 bases to trimming and J lost 7 bases; unmatched junction nucleotides: 11. CDR1 is DFQATT and CDR2 is SNEGSKA in the germline V gene (reference sequence). CDR3 region: CSARLPRDYLNEQFF. CDR3 DNA: TGCAGTGCTAGACTCCCGCGGGACTATCTGAATGAGCAGTTCTTC.

This clonotype was seen repeatedly, ten times or more. The chain combines TRBV2 with TRBJ2-6; TRBD1 might be the D (6 bases). In germline, CDR1 is SNHLY, CDR2 FYNNEI. Trimming shortened V by 4 bases and J by 0 bases, and 13 bases separated the two germline ends. This CDR3 is 17 amino acids long. As DNA, the CDR3 is TGTGCCAGCAGTGCACCGACAGGCCTCTCTGGGGCCAACGTCCTGACTTTC. Its protein product is CASSAPTGLSGANVLTF.

Regarding this clonotype: At one of its ends the junction is not consistent with the germline gene, which may arise from a read error. The chain recombines TRBV19 with TRBJ1-5, with D possibly being TRBD1 (6 bases). Looked up from germline, CDR1 is LNHDA and CDR2 is SQIVND (reference sequence). The CDR3 runs to 16 residues. The CDR3 nucleotides read TGTGCCAGTAGAGTTACAGGGAGTCTGCGCAATCAGCCACAGCATTTT. Encoded protein: CASRVTGSLRNQPQHF.

The CDR3 spells CASLRDGGDEQYF. The CDR3 nucleotides are TGTGCCAGCCTCCGGGACGGCGGGGACGAGCAGTACTTC. V is TRBV2 and J is TRBJ2-7, with D maybe TRBD2 (6 bases). The V gene's germline CDR1 is SNHLY and CDR2 FYNNEI. The V end was cut by 8 bases, the J end by 5 bases, with 16 bases between. CDR3 length equals 13 residues.